A selection of T cell receptor beta chains follows, all from one sample in a study of OX40 agonist ivuxolimab in advanced cancers. Data came from immunoSEQ multiplex PCR; TCRdb stores just in-frame clones and leaves some out. This sample carries tens of thousands of clones, about 84% of them seen once, and the ten largest clones take 8.2%. The source material was CD4+ or CD8+ T cells sorted from blood, sampled in a trial of the OX40 agonist ivuxolimab. These receptors were collected from an adult with an advanced solid tumor such as melanoma, head and neck, liver or kidney cancer. The CDR3 runs from the conserved cysteine through the conserved F or W. The D gene is left open where the match is weak. Clone sizes are given selectively: once, few, many, or a class where the clone is expanded.

TRBJ1-1 TRBD1 TRBV18 . TGTGCCAGCTCACCGACGACAGGGGGCACTGAAGCTTTCTTT CASSPTTGGTEAFF
TRBJ2-3 . TRBV18 . TGTGCCAGCTCCCCAACAGGTCCGCCAGATACGCAGTATTTT CASSPTGPPDTQYF
TRBJ1-6 . TRBV30 . TGTGCCTGGAGCGCGGAACAGTCACCCCTCCACTTT CAWSAEQSPLHF
TRBJ1-1 . TRBV7-3 . TGTGCCAGCAGCTCGTCAGGGAACACTGAAGCTTTCTTT CASSSSGNTEAFF
TRBJ2-5 . TRBV7-3 . TGTGCCAGCAGCTTAACGGGTGGGGAGACCCAGTACTTC CASSLTGGETQYF
TRBJ2-5 TRBD2 TRBV25-1 . TGTGCCAGCAGTGAAGGGGACTACGTCCAAGAGACCCAGTACTTC CASSEGDYVQETQYF
TRBJ2-3 . TRBV2 . TGTGCCAGCATTATCAGCGGAAATACGCAGTATTTT CASIISGNTQYF
TRBJ1-2 . TRBV4-3 few TGCGCCAGCAGCCAAGATGGCGGTCGGAGGGGCGGCTACACCTTC CASSQDGGRRGGYTF
TRBJ2-7 . TRBV2 once TGTGCCAGCAGTGAAGCGAGGGGCTACGAGCAGTACTTC CASSEARGYEQYF
TRBJ2-5 . TRBV20-1 . TGCAGTCCGGAGCTAGGGGAGACCCAGTACTTC CSPELGETQYF
TRBJ1-6 . TRBV6-5 few TGTGCCAGCAGTTACTCGCGGGGTTCGGATTCACCCCTCCACTTT CASSYSRGSDSPLHF
TRBJ2-5 TRBD1 TRBV7-2 . TGTGCCAGCAGCTTAGACAGGGGTCAAGAGACCCAGTACTTC CASSLDRGQETQYF
TRBJ2-3 TRBD2 TRBV5-1 once TGCGCCAGCAGCTTGGTACCTAGCGGGGGGAGCACAGATACGCAGTATTTT CASSLVPSGGSTDTQYF
TRBJ2-7 . TRBV4-3 . TGCGCCAGCAGCCAAGACTTAGCAGGAGAGCAGTACTTC CASSQDLAGEQYF
TRBJ2-2 TRBD2 TRBV6-4 medium-sized TGTGCCAGCAAGAGCGGGGGGGAGGACACCGGGGAGCTGTTTTTT CASKSGGEDTGELFF
TRBJ2-5 . TRBV7-2 once TGTGCCAGCAGCTTAGCGCCGGCCCAAGAGACCCAGTACTTC CASSLAPAQETQYF
TRBJ2-2 . TRBV5-1 . TGCGCCAGCAGCTTGGTCCAGTTGAGCACCGGGGAGCTGTTTTTT CASSLVQLSTGELFF
TRBJ1-1 . TRBV4-1 few TGCGCCAGCAGCCAAGGGTTGGACCTAGGTCCCCCTGAAGCTTTCTTT CASSQGLDLGPPEAFF
TRBJ1-3 . TRBV25-1 . TGTGCCAGCAGTGACTCCGGGACGTCTGGAAACACCATATATTTT CASSDSGTSGNTIYF
TRBJ1-4 . TRBV11-2 . TGTGCCAGCAGCTTAGGAGCCACCAGGAGTGAAAAACTGTTTTTT CASSLGATRSEKLFF
TRBJ2-2 . TRBV9 . TGTGCCAGCAGCGCGCAAAAGGTGGCCGGGGAGCTGTTTTTT CASSAQKVAGELFF
TRBJ1-2 . TRBV10-3 . TGTGCCATTTACCGGGACTCAAGGACTAACTATGGCTACACCTTC CAIYRDSRTNYGYTF
TRBJ2-1 TRBD1 TRBV10-3 . TGTGCCATCAGGCCCCGGGACAGGGGTAACAATGAGCAGTTCTTC CAIRPRDRGNNEQFF
TRBJ2-2 . TRBV7-2 . TGTGCCAGCAGCTTGAAGGGGGGACCGAACACCGGGGAGCTGTTTTTT CASSLKGGPNTGELFF
TRBJ1-6 . TRBV5-4 few TGTGCCAGCAGCGCCGGGAAGGGCGGCGGGGATTCACCCCTCCACTTT CASSAGKGGGDSPLHF
TRBJ1-4 . TRBV19 . TGTGCCAGTAGCAGCAGGGAGGCTAATGAAAAACTGTTTTTT CASSSREANEKLFF
TRBJ2-1 TRBD2 TRBV10-3 . TGTGCCATCACGCCCAGCGGGGGGGCCGATGAGCAGTTCTTC CAITPSGGADEQFF
TRBJ1-6 TRBD1 TRBV2 . TGTGCCAGCAGGGACAGGCTTAATTCACCCCTCCACTTT CASRDRLNSPLHF
TRBJ1-2 TRBD1 TRBV7-9 . TGTGCCAGCAGCGCCCGGGACAGCTTCGTTTATGGCTACACCTTC CASSARDSFVYGYTF
TRBJ1-1 . TRBV27 once TGTGCCAGCAGTTCAAACACTGAAGCTTTCTTT CASSSNTEAFF
TRBJ1-3 . TRBV19 once TGTGCCAGTAGTCCGGGATACTCTGGAAACACCATATATTTT CASSPGYSGNTIYF
TRBJ2-1 . TRBV15 . TGTGCCACCAGCAGAGGGGACTGGTACTCCTACAATGAGCAGTTCTTC CATSRGDWYSYNEQFF
TRBJ2-2 TRBD1 TRBV7-8 . TGTGCCAGCAGCTCGGACAGGTTAAACACCGGGGAGCTGTTTTTT CASSSDRLNTGELFF
TRBJ1-1 . TRBV4-3 . TGCGCCAGCAGCCAAGCGTCCCTGGGGACTGAAGCTTTCTTT CASSQASLGTEAFF
TRBJ2-1 TRBD2 TRBV6-6 few TGTGCCAGCAGGGCGGGGGGCTCCTACAATGAGCAGTTCTTC CASRAGGSYNEQFF
TRBJ2-3 TRBD1 TRBV5-4 . TGTGCCAGCAGCGCGGACAGGGTATTCACAGATACGCAGTATTTT CASSADRVFTDTQYF
TRBJ1-2 . TRBV28 . TGTGCCAGCACCCTCGGGGCCTACTATGGCTACACCTTC CASTLGAYYGYTF
TRBJ1-1 . TRBV19 . TGTGCCAGTGGACGGGGGATGTACACTGAAGCTTTCTTT CASGRGMYTEAFF
TRBJ2-2 . TRBV2 . TGTGCCAGCAGGAGGGGTCTAGCCCCGAACACCGGGGAGCTGTTTTTT CASRRGLAPNTGELFF
TRBJ2-1 . TRBV19 . TGTGCCAGTAGTCCCTACCCGTCTCCCCCCCCGCAGTTCTTC CASSPYPSPPPQFF
TRBJ1-1 . TRBV30 . TGTGCCACAAACAGACTTACGAGAAGAGAAGCTTTCTTT CATNRLTRREAFF
TRBJ2-5 . TRBV7-8 once TGTGCCAGCAGCTTAGGGTTTGGGGAGACCCAGTACTTC CASSLGFGETQYF
TRBJ2-5 TRBD2 TRBV4-3 . TGCGCCAGCAGCTCGGGACTAGCGAAGACCCAGTACTTC CASSSGLAKTQYF
TRBJ2-5 TRBD1 TRBV7-2 . TGTGCCAGCAGCTTAGCTGGGACAGGGCAGCAGACCCAGTACTTC CASSLAGTGQQTQYF
TRBJ1-1 . TRBV28 . TGTGCCAGCAGGGGGGACACTGAAGCTTTCTTT CASRGDTEAFF
TRBJ1-2 TRBD1 TRBV5-1 . TGCGCCAGCAGCTTTGGGGGACAGGGGGACTATGGCTACACCTTC CASSFGGQGDYGYTF
TRBJ1-1 . TRBV21-1 medium-sized TGTGCCAGCAGCGCCGACAGCTCCCAAGCCTTGAACACTGAAGCTTTCTTT CASSADSSQALNTEAFF
TRBJ1-5 . TRBV7-9 . TGTGCCAGCAGCGAGGGACTGAAACCGAGTCAGCCCCAGCATTTT CASSEGLKPSQPQHF
TRBJ1-1 TRBD1 TRBV6-5 . TGTGCCAGCCTTAGATCCCAAATGACAGGGAATGAAGCTTTCTTT CASLRSQMTGNEAFF
TRBJ2-7 TRBD1 TRBV2 . TGTGCCAGCAGGTCGAGCCGGGACAGCTACGAGCAGTACTTC CASRSSRDSYEQYF